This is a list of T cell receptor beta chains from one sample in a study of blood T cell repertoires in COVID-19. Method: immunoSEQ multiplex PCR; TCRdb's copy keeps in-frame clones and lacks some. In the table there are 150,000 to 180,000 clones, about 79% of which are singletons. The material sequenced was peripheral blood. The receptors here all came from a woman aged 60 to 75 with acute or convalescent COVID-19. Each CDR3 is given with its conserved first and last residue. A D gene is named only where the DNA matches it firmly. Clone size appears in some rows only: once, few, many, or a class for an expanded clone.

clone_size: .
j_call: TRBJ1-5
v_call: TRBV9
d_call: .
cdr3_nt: TGTGCCAGCAGCGCCTCGGGAGAGAGCGGTCAGCCCCAGCATTTT
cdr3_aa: CASSASGESGQPQHF

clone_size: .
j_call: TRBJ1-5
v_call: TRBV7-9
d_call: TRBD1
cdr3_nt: TGTGCCAGCAGCGGGACAGGGGGTAGAGGGGTGGGGCCCCAGCATTTT
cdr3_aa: CASSGTGGRGVGPQHF

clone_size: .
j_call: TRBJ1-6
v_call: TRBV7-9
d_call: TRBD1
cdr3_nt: TGTGCCAGCAGCCCAGACAGGGGTAGAGCAGCTGGGAATTCACCCCTCCACTTT
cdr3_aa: CASSPDRGRAAGNSPLHF

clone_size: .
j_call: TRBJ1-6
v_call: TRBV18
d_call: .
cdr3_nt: TGTGCCAGCTCACCATCCGCAGGGGCAGATTCACCCCTCCACTTT
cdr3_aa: CASSPSAGADSPLHF

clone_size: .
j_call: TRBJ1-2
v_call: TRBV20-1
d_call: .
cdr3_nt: TGCAGTGCTAGTGAATCGACGGGTGGCTACACCTTC
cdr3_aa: CSASESTGGYTF

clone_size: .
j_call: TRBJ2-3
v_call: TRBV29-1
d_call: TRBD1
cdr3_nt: TGCAGCGTATCGGACAGGGGCTCTGCAGATACGCAGTATTTT
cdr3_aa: CSVSDRGSADTQYF

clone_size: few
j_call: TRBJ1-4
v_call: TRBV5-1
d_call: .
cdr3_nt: TGCGCCAGCAGCTTGAGGGCCAGAGCGGGGTTGGGCTCTGAAAAACTGTTTTTT
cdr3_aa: CASSLRARAGLGSEKLFF

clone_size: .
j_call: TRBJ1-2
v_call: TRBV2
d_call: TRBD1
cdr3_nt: TGTGCCAGCATCTGGACAGGGTTCTGGTATGGCTACACCTTC
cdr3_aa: CASIWTGFWYGYTF

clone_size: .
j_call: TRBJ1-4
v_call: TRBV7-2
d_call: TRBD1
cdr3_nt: TGTGCCAGCAGCACCGGACAGGCAACTAATGAAAAACTGTTTTTT
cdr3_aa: CASSTGQATNEKLFF

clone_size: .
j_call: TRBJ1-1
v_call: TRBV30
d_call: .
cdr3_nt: TGTGCCTGGAGTGTACTCGGACAGCCTCTTGAAGCTTTCTTT
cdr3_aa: CAWSVLGQPLEAFF

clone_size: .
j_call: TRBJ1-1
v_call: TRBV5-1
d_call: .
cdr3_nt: TGCGCCAGCAGCTTGGGGACAGCGTATGAAGCTTTCTTT
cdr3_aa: CASSLGTAYEAFF

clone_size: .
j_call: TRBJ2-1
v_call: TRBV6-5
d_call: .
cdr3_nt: TGTGCCAGCAGTCCCGGGGGTGATGAGCAGTTCTTC
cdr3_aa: CASSPGGDEQFF

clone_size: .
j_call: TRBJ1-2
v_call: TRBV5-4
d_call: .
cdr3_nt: TGTGCCAGCGGCCAGGAAACAGCTAACTATGGCTACACCTTC
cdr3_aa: CASGQETANYGYTF

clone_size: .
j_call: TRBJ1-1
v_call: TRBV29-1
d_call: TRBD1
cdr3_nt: TGCAGCGTTTCCGGGACAGGCACGCTGAACACTGAAGCTTTCTTT
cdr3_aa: CSVSGTGTLNTEAFF

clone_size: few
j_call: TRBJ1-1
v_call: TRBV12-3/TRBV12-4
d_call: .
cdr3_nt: TGTGCCAGCAGGCGACAGGTGAACACTGAAGCTTTCTTT
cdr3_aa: CASRRQVNTEAFF

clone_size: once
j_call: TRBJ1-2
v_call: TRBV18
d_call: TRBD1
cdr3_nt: TGTGCCAGCTCACCACTACAGGGGGTGGTCTATGGCTACACCTTC
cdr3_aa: CASSPLQGVVYGYTF

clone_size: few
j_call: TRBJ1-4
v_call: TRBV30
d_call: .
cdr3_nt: TGTGCCCTGTCTGGGCTCACTAATGAAAAACTGTTTTTT
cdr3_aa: CALSGLTNEKLFF

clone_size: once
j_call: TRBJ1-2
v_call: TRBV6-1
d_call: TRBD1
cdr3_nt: TGTGCCAGCAGTGAAGCGGGGACAGGGATCTATGGCTACACCTTC
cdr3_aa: CASSEAGTGIYGYTF

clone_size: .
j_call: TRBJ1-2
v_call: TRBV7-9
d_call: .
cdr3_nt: TGTGCCAGCAGCCCCCCCGGAAGGGAGGGCTATGGCTACACCTTC
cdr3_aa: CASSPPGREGYGYTF

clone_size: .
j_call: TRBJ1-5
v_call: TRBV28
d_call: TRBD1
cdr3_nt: TGTGCCAGCAGGGGCTGGACAGGGGGAAACGGACAGCCCCAGCATTTT
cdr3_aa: CASRGWTGGNGQPQHF

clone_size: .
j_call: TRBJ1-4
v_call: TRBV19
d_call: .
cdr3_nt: TGTGCCAGTAGTACGGGATTTAATGAAAAACTGTTTTTT
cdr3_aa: CASSTGFNEKLFF